This T cell receptor beta chain was captured by sequencing in a study of cytomegalovirus exposure and HLA in healthy donors. There are 14 residues in the CDR3. CDR1 is MDHEN and CDR2 is SYDVKM in the germline V gene. Trimming at V came to 8 bases and at J to 8 bases, leaving 8 bases not matched to a gene. The PCR was carried out with 60 Vbeta primers and 13 Jbeta primers. Only in-frame clones appear in the TCRdb table, and some are missing; sequencing was by immunoSEQ multiplex PCR. The repertoire holds 110,000 or so clones, with approximately 67% as singletons. The sequence came from a young man in good health and CMV-seropositive. The sequenced sample consisted of PBMCs. The chain has TRBV28 and TRBJ2-1; 11 bases fit TRBD2. This chain's CDR3 is CASGGSGGAHEQFF. The DNA for the CDR3 is TGTGCCAGCGGGGGTAGCGGGGGGGCGCATGAGCAGTTCTTC. Supplemented by reference TRBV28 and TRBJ2-1, the full variable domain reads DVKVTQSSRYLVKRTGEKVFLECVQDMDHENMFWYRQDPGLGLRLIYFSYDVKMKEKGDIPEGYSVSREKKERFSLILESASTNQTSMYLCASGGSGGAHEQFFGPGTRLTVL.